The clone carrying this T cell receptor beta chain appeared a few times. Its target is unknown. It may be a read error: a sequence one base away is much more abundant. Nobody among the patients had been given any treatment before thyroid surgery. Trimming removed 8 bases at V and 12 bases at J, with 19 bases between. This CDR3 spans 11 amino acids. Germline CDR1 SQVTM, CDR2 ANQGSEA. In the source study's methods: For papillary thyroid cancer, a distant-metastasis classifier was constructed from CDR3 differences observed across clinicopathological groups. TCRdb re-called the PCR reads with MiXCR. The V and J calls and clone size come from TCRdb's table, not from the authors' own analysis. Seen here are roughly 20,000 clones, 34% observed once, and the top ten hold 9% to 10%. This sample was included in a study of metastatic and nonmetastatic thyroid tumors. Study information: Across peripheral blood and tumor or nodule tissue samples taken from malignant and benign thyroid patients, the repertoires were compared with one another.

Study-wide results and limits: For both blood and tumor, malignant thyroid tumors reportedly showed significantly higher TCR beta diversity than benign nodules did.

The TCR sequence derives from a male donor with papillary thyroid cancer or a benign thyroid nodule (not recorded which). Some clones in this sample may be carry-over from other donors' samples. V usage is TRBV29-1 and J usage is TRBJ1-2; D might be TRBD1 (5 bases). What was sequenced was tumor tissue. CDR3 bases: TGCAGCTCGCGCTCCGGGGGGACGGACACCTTC. Its translation: CSSRSGGTDTF.